The 16 T cell receptor beta chains listed next were all sequenced from one sample in a study of CD8 T cells in Susac syndrome. With random hexamers, reverse transcription was performed on about 0.5 to 1 ug of RNA. TCRdb analysed the immunoSEQ multiplex PCR reads with MiXCR anew, one entry per CDR3 protein. The table lists about 180,000 distinct CDR3 sequences, around 95% of them singletons. Sequencing was performed on CD4+ T cells from PBMCs. These receptors were taken from a human donor with multiple sclerosis.

The chain carries TRBV30 and TRBJ2-6; 10 bases fit TRBD1. The V gene end was trimmed by 2 bases and the J gene end by 2 bases; junction bases not matched to a gene: 3. The CDR3 consists of 16 residues. Per germline, CDR1 GTSNPN and CDR2 SVGIG (reference sequence). CDR3 bases: TGTGCCTGGAGTCGACAGGGGGCGGCTGGGGCCAACGTCCTGACTTTC. Protein product: CAWSRQGAAGANVLTF.

The gene calls are TRBV20-1 and TRBJ2-3, with D hard to call. V lost 5 bases and J 3 bases, leaving 9 bases between the germline ends. This CDR3 has 12 amino acids. Germline values: CDR1 DFQATT, CDR2 SNEGSKA (reference sequence). In DNA, the CDR3 is TGCAGTGCTCGACTTGTTACAGATACGCAGTATTTT. As protein: CSARLVTDTQYF.

The chain links TRBV5-1 to TRBJ2-3; 9 bases agree with TRBD1. The CDR3 has 15 residues. Germline-derived CDR1 and CDR2 are SGHRS and YFSETQ. The V and J ends lost 4 bases and 5 bases, in that order; junction bases with no gene match: 8. The DNA of the CDR3 is TGCGCCAGCAGCCGGACAGGGGCCGGGGGAGATACGCAGTATTTT. Translation gives CASSRTGAGGDTQYF. Complete variable domain (other parts from reference TRBV5-1 and TRBJ2-3): KAGVTQTPRYLIKTRGQQVTLSCSPISGHRSVSWYQQTPGQGLQFLFEYFSETQRNKGNFPGRFSGRQFSNSRSEMNVSTLELGDSALYLCASSRTGAGGDTQYFGPGTRLTVL.

This rearrangement joins TRBV12-3 or TRBV12-4 to TRBJ2-3; D ambiguous. The CDR3 is 14 amino acids. V lost 4 bases and J lost 9, with 17 bases in between. This chain's CDR3 is CASSSDGAFGTQYF. The CDR3 DNA is TGTGCCAGCAGTTCGGACGGAGCCTTTGGGACGCAGTATTTT.

V is TRBV20-1 and J is TRBJ2-7; no firm D call. Germline V gives CDR1 DFQATT, CDR2 SNEGSKA (reference sequence). Trimming took 4 bases from V and 2 from J, leaving 9 bases between them. The CDR3 totals 12 residues. The CDR3 sequence: CSATAPPYEQYF. As DNA, the CDR3 is TGCAGTGCTACCGCACCCCCCTACGAGCAGTACTTC.

This chain uses TRBV30 with TRBJ2-3; possibly TRBD2 for D (5 bases). CDR1 is GTSNPN and CDR2 is SVGIG in the germline V gene (reference sequence). The CDR3 runs 15 residues. V was shortened by 8 bases and J by 2 bases, with 20 bases between the two germline ends. CDR3 sequence (DNA): TGTGCCGGACTGGTGGGGAAAGGCTCCACAGATACGCAGTATTTT. This encodes CAGLVGKGSTDTQYF.

This chain joins TRBV5-4 and TRBJ2-1; 8 bases align to TRBD2. The germline CDR1 and CDR2 sequences are SGHNT and YYREEE (reference sequence). This CDR3 contains 15 residues. V gave up 0 bases and J gave up 5 bases; unmatched junction bases: 4. The CDR3 nucleotides are TGTGCCAGCAGCTTGGACGGGGGGGATCACAATGAGCAGTTCTTC. Translating it yields CASSLDGGDHNEQFF.

The chain couples TRBV15 to TRBJ1-4; tentatively, D is TRBD1 (5 bases). CDR1 and CDR2 (germline): LNHNV, YYDKDF (reference sequence). Trimming removed 0 bases at V and 8 bases at J, with 22 bases between. This CDR3 region has 18 residues. The chain's CDR3 is CATSRDPPREGWDEKLFF. The CDR3 nucleotides are TGTGCCACCAGCAGAGATCCCCCCAGGGAAGGTTGGGACGAAAAACTGTTTTTT.

The rearrangement joins TRBV6-2 or TRBV6-3 to TRBJ1-1, with D tentatively TRBD1 (5 bases). Looked up from germline, CDR1 is MNHEY and CDR2 is SVGEGT. The CDR3 contains 12 residues. V dropped 7 bases and J dropped 4 bases, with 10 bases sitting between them. The CDR3 loop is CASTWGSTEAFF. The CDR3 coding sequence is TGTGCCAGCACGTGGGGGAGCACTGAAGCTTTCTTT.

The chain combines TRBV7-3 with TRBJ1-2, with D unclear. CDR1 and CDR2 (germline): SGHTA, FQGTGA. The length of the CDR3 is 14 residues. V lost 0 bases and J lost 4, with 9 bases in between. The CDR3 region has the DNA TGTGCCAGCAGCTTAACCGGCGGAACCTATGGCTACACCTTC. The encoded protein is CASSLTGGTYGYTF.

CDR3 sequence (DNA): TGCAGTGCTAGAGCTGGACAGGGGGTGGGTGAGCAGTTCTTC. The encoded protein is CSARAGQGVGEQFF. This chain uses TRBV20-1 with TRBJ2-1; TRBD1 matches 10 bases. The length of the CDR3 is 14 residues. Germline trimming cut 1 base from V and 9 bases from J; bases unmatched to any gene: 6. In germline, CDR1 is DFQATT, CDR2 SNEGSKA (reference sequence).

The chain employs TRBV29-1 and TRBJ1-4; D not resolved. Germline V gives CDR1 SQVTM, CDR2 ANQGSEA. V was clipped by 4 bases and J by 7 bases, with 10 bases between them. The CDR3 runs 12 residues. DNA for the CDR3: TGCAGCGTTGCGGGTATAGGTGAAAAACTGTTTTTT. Residues: CSVAGIGEKLFF.

J is TRBJ2-1 and V is TRBV20-1; 12 nucleotides align to TRBD2. The CDR3 is made up of 12 amino acids. Germline CDR1 DFQATT, CDR2 SNEGSKA (reference sequence). CDR3 DNA sequence: TGCTTATGGACTAGCGGGGTCAATGAGCAGTTCTTC. This codes for CLWTSGVNEQFF.

The V call is TRBV15, the J call TRBJ2-5, with 7 positions matching TRBD1. CDR1 and CDR2 (germline): LNHNV, YYDKDF (reference sequence). The CDR3 has 14 residues. Trimming removed 8 bases from V and 0 bases from J; junction bases left unmatched: 6. CDR3: CATVGTGDQETQYF. For the CDR3, the DNA is TGTGCCACCGTGGGAACAGGGGACCAAGAGACCCAGTACTTC.

The rearrangement links TRBV19 to TRBJ2-7; no clear D gene. This CDR3 contains 13 residues. Trimming removed 7 bases at V and 0 bases at J, with 10 bases between. Germline CDR1 reads LNHDA; CDR2 reads SQIVND (reference sequence). The CDR3, as DNA: TGTGCCAGTACGAAGGGCTACTCCTACGAGCAGTACTTC. Its translation is CASTKGYSYEQYF.

The V gene is TRBV30, the J gene TRBJ2-1; a weak D match, TRBD1 (5 bases). CDR1 and CDR2 (germline): GTSNPN, SVGIG (reference sequence). The CDR3 runs 13 residues. V gave up 1 base and J gave up 6 bases, with 10 bases separating them. CDR3 sequence: CAWSEGDLNEQFF. In DNA, the CDR3 is TGTGCCTGGAGTGAAGGGGATCTCAATGAGCAGTTCTTC.